This TCR beta chain was captured in a study of human T cells and chemical hapten exposure. TCRdb passed the RACE reads through MiXCR, listing each CDR3 protein once. Of tens of thousands of distinct CDR3 sequences detected, around 10% appear once; the ten largest clones hold 9.6%. The germline CDR1 and CDR2 sequences are SEHNR and FQNEAQ (reference sequence). The CDR3 is made up of 15 amino acids. The V segment lost 5 bases and the J segment 5 bases; nucleotides outside the gene matches: 9. Time point noted: pre-sensitization, week 0. Sample treatment: therapeutic diphenylcyclopropenone sensitization with weekly scalp DPC. Donors, patients with alopecia ranging from 18 to 70 years old and judged suitable for DPC, provided samples.

Sequenced material: whole blood, taken in connection with sensitization to the hapten diphenylcyclopropenone (DPC). The V gene is TRBV7-9, the J gene TRBJ2-7; 10 bases match TRBD2. This clonotype originated in a man aged 35-49 years with alopecia areata. Some clones in this sample may be carry-over from other donors' samples. CDR3 nucleotide sequence: TGTGCCAGCAGCCACACAACTAGCGGGAACCACGAGCAGTACTTC. Translation: CASSHTTSGNHEQYF.